The rows below give T cell receptor beta chains drawn from one sample of a study of control samples from healthy donors and cancer patients. The assay was immunoSEQ multiplex PCR, and TCRdb's table has in-frame clones only and misses some. The table records some 130,000 clones, over 75% of them present only once. Sequenced sample: blood. These receptor sequences come from a man aged 40-50 years in good health. The CDR3 runs from the conserved cysteine through the conserved F or W. The D gene is left open where the match is weak. The size of a clone is reported for some rows only, either as once, few or many, or as a class for expanded clones.

V	size	D	J	CDR3	DNA
TRBV9	NA	TRBD1	TRBJ2-2	CASSLTITAGTAYAGANTGELFF	TGTGCCAGCAGCCTTACGATAACAGCCGGGACAGCTTACGCCGGGGCGAACACCGGGGAGCTGTTTTTT
TRBV6-5	once	TRBD1	TRBJ2-7	CASRPGQTSVYGQYF	TGTGCCAGCAGACCGGGACAGACATCCGTCTACGGGCAGTACTTC
TRBV5-6	NA	NA	TRBJ1-3	CASSTKTGGNTIYF	TGTGCCAGCAGCACAAAGACAGGAGGCAACACCATATATTTT
TRBV6-6	NA	NA	TRBJ1-2	CASRSGSGGYTF	TGTGCCAGCAGGTCAGGGTCGGGTGGCTACACCTTC
TRBV10-3	NA	NA	TRBJ2-6	CAISESVSGANVLTF	TGTGCCATCAGTGAGTCCGTTTCTGGGGCCAACGTCCTGACTTTC
TRBV28	NA	NA	TRBJ1-5	CASSFGYYSNQPQHF	TGTGCCAGCAGTTTTGGGTATTATAGCAATCAGCCCCAGCATTTT
TRBV9	NA	TRBD1	TRBJ2-7	CASSVGQGNYEQYF	TGTGCCAGCAGCGTGGGACAGGGAAATTACGAGCAGTACTTC
TRBV27	NA	NA	TRBJ1-1	CASSLMEGRDTEAFF	TGTGCCAGCAGTTTAATGGAGGGGAGGGACACTGAAGCTTTCTTT
TRBV9	NA	NA	TRBJ2-1	CASSPRGYEQFF	TGTGCCAGCAGCCCCCGGGGATATGAGCAGTTCTTC
TRBV5-4	NA	NA	TRBJ2-2	CASSLSGGPKFNTGELFF	TGTGCCAGCAGCCTTTCCGGGGGCCCCAAGTTTAACACCGGGGAGCTGTTTTTT
TRBV28	NA	NA	TRBJ1-2	CASSFSLVIEYGYTF	TGTGCCAGCAGTTTTAGTCTGGTGATAGAGTATGGCTACACCTTC
TRBV9	NA	NA	TRBJ2-5	CASSGSWAGQETQYF	TGTGCCAGCAGCGGCTCCTGGGCGGGCCAAGAGACCCAGTACTTC
TRBV5-1	NA	NA	TRBJ1-2	CASSAGGPNYGYTF	TGCGCCAGCAGCGCCGGTGGACCGAACTATGGCTACACCTTC
TRBV25-1	once	TRBD1	TRBJ1-6	CASSGQGSSPLHF	TGTGCCAGCAGTGGACAGGGGTCTTCACCCCTCCACTTT
TRBV7-3	NA	TRBD1	TRBJ1-6	CASSSGAPGQGPYNSPLHF	TGTGCCAGCAGCTCAGGGGCCCCGGGACAGGGTCCTTATAATTCACCCCTCCACTTT
TRBV6-5	NA	NA	TRBJ2-2	CASGGPGELFF	TGTGCCAGCGGGGGACCCGGGGAGCTGTTTTTT
TRBV18	NA	TRBD2	TRBJ2-1	CASSPPIRGGSNEQFF	TGTGCCAGCTCACCACCAATCCGCGGGGGTTCCAATGAGCAGTTCTTC